The TCR beta chain under discussion was sequenced for a study of cytomegalovirus exposure and HLA in healthy donors. Turning to the study itself: The 100 million to 140 million unique TCR beta sequences, from around 200 million T cells, were found by an earlier analysis. Regarding the study as a whole: A later analysis found that most CMV-associated TCR beta chains appeared HLA-restricted. An analysis done earlier found most TCR beta V segments productive about 90% or about 30% of the time.

A remark on this clone: Its antigen is unidentified.

PCR employed 60 Vbeta and 13 Jbeta primers. Here immunoSEQ multiplex PCR was the method, and the copy in TCRdb shows in-frame clones only, minus some. The sample includes over 150,000 clones, around 80% seen only once; the top ten take more than 1.2%. There are 18 residues in the CDR3. The ends were cut back, 3 bases at V and 7 bases at J, with 26 bases in the middle. CDR1 SGDLS and CDR2 YYNGEE come from the germline V gene. The rearrangement uses TRBV9 and TRBJ2-1; TRBD1 is a possible D gene (5 bases). Sequenced input: PBMCs. The sequence was obtained from a man between 18 and 29 years old in good health and CMV-seronegative. CDR3 bases: TGTGCCAGCAGCGCACAGACTCAGGGCCTGATAATGGGGAATGAGCAGTTCTTC. Translating gives CASSAQTQGLIMGNEQFF.